A selection of T cell receptor beta chains follows, all from one sample in a study of cytomegalovirus exposure and HLA in healthy donors. Produced via immunoSEQ multiplex PCR; TCRdb's table is partial and in-frame only. This table holds tens of thousands of clones, about 74% found once. The specimen was PBMCs. Receptors originate from a woman in her twenties or thirties in good health and CMV-seropositive. Each CDR3 is given with its conserved first and last residue. Each record gives: clone size, D gene, J gene, V gene, CDR3 protein, CDR3 DNA. A D gene is named only where the DNA matches it firmly. The listing skips clone size in some rows; elsewhere it reads once, few, many or a size class.

abundance: NA
d_gene: TRBD2
j_gene: TRBJ2-3
v_gene: TRBV29-1
CDR3aa: CSVLAGTDTQYF
CDR3nt: TGCAGCGTTCTAGCGGGGACAGATACGCAGTATTTT

abundance: NA
d_gene: TRBD1
j_gene: TRBJ1-2
v_gene: TRBV2
CDR3aa: CASGPERQGANGYTF
CDR3nt: TGTGCCAGCGGACCGGAGCGACAGGGTGCGAATGGCTACACCTTC

abundance: few
d_gene: NA
j_gene: TRBJ1-1
v_gene: TRBV6-6
CDR3aa: CASIKDTLNTEAFF
CDR3nt: TGTGCCAGCATTAAGGACACCTTGAACACTGAAGCTTTCTTT

abundance: NA
d_gene: TRBD2
j_gene: TRBJ2-7
v_gene: TRBV4-3
CDR3aa: CASSHGTSGSRGYEQYF
CDR3nt: TGCGCCAGCAGCCATGGGACTAGCGGGAGCAGGGGCTACGAGCAGTACTTC

abundance: NA
d_gene: TRBD1
j_gene: TRBJ2-7
v_gene: TRBV7-6
CDR3aa: CASSSIRGSSYEQYF
CDR3nt: TGTGCCAGCAGCTCTATCAGGGGGAGTTCCTACGAGCAGTACTTC

abundance: NA
d_gene: TRBD1
j_gene: TRBJ1-3
v_gene: TRBV19
CDR3aa: CASTQDRPGNTIYF
CDR3nt: TGTGCCAGTACCCAGGACAGGCCTGGAAACACCATATATTTT

abundance: NA
d_gene: NA
j_gene: TRBJ1-2
v_gene: TRBV27
CDR3aa: CASSFSQFGGYTF
CDR3nt: TGTGCCAGCAGTTTCTCACAGTTCGGTGGCTACACCTTC

abundance: NA
d_gene: TRBD1
j_gene: TRBJ2-3
v_gene: TRBV25-1
CDR3aa: CASRHGTATDTQYF
CDR3nt: TGTGCCAGCAGGCACGGGACAGCCACAGATACGCAGTATTTT

abundance: NA
d_gene: NA
j_gene: TRBJ1-1
v_gene: TRBV28
CDR3aa: CASTHQTLGAFF
CDR3nt: TGTGCCAGCACCCACCAGACATTGGGAGCTTTCTTT

abundance: NA
d_gene: TRBD1
j_gene: TRBJ2-7
v_gene: TRBV7-9
CDR3aa: CASSLLPGTGGAYEQYF
CDR3nt: TGTGCCAGCAGCCTACTCCCCGGGACAGGGGGCGCCTACGAGCAGTACTTC

abundance: NA
d_gene: NA
j_gene: TRBJ2-7
v_gene: TRBV14
CDR3aa: CASSQDTHRFYEQYF
CDR3nt: TGTGCCAGCAGCCAAGATACCCACAGATTCTACGAGCAGTACTTC

abundance: NA
d_gene: NA
j_gene: TRBJ2-3
v_gene: TRBV10-1
CDR3aa: CASSGAGSTDTQYF
CDR3nt: TGCGCCAGCAGTGGGGCAGGGTCCACAGATACGCAGTATTTT

abundance: NA
d_gene: TRBD1
j_gene: TRBJ2-7
v_gene: TRBV11-2
CDR3aa: CASSGGQGAYEQYF
CDR3nt: TGTGCCAGCAGCGGTGGACAGGGGGCTTACGAGCAGTACTTC

abundance: few
d_gene: NA
j_gene: TRBJ1-5
v_gene: TRBV5-1
CDR3aa: CASSRGPTQPQHF
CDR3nt: TGCGCCAGCAGCCGAGGTCCGACTCAGCCCCAGCATTTT

abundance: NA
d_gene: NA
j_gene: TRBJ2-6
v_gene: TRBV10-2
CDR3aa: CASSEAPGVGANVLTF
CDR3nt: TGCGCCAGCAGTGAGGCCCCCGGGGTCGGGGCCAACGTCCTGACTTTC

abundance: few
d_gene: NA
j_gene: TRBJ2-2
v_gene: TRBV28
CDR3aa: CASSLITGSGTGELFF
CDR3nt: TGTGCCAGCAGTTTAATTACAGGGTCGGGCACCGGGGAGCTGTTTTTT

abundance: NA
d_gene: NA
j_gene: TRBJ2-1
v_gene: TRBV6-5
CDR3aa: CASSSWGPNNEQFF
CDR3nt: TGTGCCAGCAGTTCATGGGGGCCGAACAATGAGCAGTTCTTC

abundance: NA
d_gene: TRBD1
j_gene: TRBJ1-1
v_gene: TRBV29-1
CDR3aa: CSVERTGGNTEAFF
CDR3nt: TGCAGCGTAGAACGGACAGGGGGAAACACTGAAGCTTTCTTT

abundance: NA
d_gene: TRBD2
j_gene: TRBJ2-1
v_gene: TRBV30
CDR3aa: CAWSVLRGRASGNEQFF
CDR3nt: TGTGCCTGGAGTGTACTTCGAGGGAGGGCCAGTGGGAATGAGCAGTTCTTC

abundance: NA
d_gene: NA
j_gene: TRBJ2-7
v_gene: TRBV4-2
CDR3aa: CASSHLGQTDSYEQYF
CDR3nt: TGTGCCAGCAGCCATCTAGGACAGACCGACTCCTACGAGCAGTACTTC

abundance: NA
d_gene: NA
j_gene: TRBJ2-5
v_gene: TRBV6-5
CDR3aa: CASSSPGLGQETQYF
CDR3nt: TGTGCCAGCAGTTCACCGGGACTTGGGCAAGAGACCCAGTACTTC

abundance: NA
d_gene: TRBD1
j_gene: TRBJ2-7
v_gene: TRBV19
CDR3aa: CASRGTGTYEQYF
CDR3nt: TGTGCCAGTAGGGGGACAGGAACCTACGAGCAGTACTTC

abundance: few
d_gene: TRBD2
j_gene: TRBJ2-3
v_gene: TRBV5-1
CDR3aa: CASSPSGDRTDTQYF
CDR3nt: TGCGCCAGCAGCCCTAGCGGGGATCGCACAGATACGCAGTATTTT

abundance: NA
d_gene: TRBD1
j_gene: TRBJ2-3
v_gene: TRBV5-6
CDR3aa: CASSPVQGAATDTQYF
CDR3nt: TGTGCCAGCAGCCCCGTGCAGGGGGCAGCCACAGATACGCAGTATTTT